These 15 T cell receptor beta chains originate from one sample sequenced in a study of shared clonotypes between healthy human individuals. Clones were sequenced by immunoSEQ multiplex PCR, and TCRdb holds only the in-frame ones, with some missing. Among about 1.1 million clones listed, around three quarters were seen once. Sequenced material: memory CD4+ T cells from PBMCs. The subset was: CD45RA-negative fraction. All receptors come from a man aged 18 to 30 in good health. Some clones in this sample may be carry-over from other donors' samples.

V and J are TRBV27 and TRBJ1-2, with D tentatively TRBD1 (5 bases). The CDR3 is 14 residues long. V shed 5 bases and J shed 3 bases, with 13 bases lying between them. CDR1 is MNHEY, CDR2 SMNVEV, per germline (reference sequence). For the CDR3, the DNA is TGTGCCAGCAGTCCGGGCAGGGCCGACTATGGCTACACCTTC. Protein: CASSPGRADYGYTF.

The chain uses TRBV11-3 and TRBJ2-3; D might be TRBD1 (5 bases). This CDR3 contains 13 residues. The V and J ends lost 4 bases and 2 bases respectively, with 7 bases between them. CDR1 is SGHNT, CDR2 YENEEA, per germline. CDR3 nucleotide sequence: TGTGCCAGCAGCTCGGACACCACAGATACGCAGTATTTT. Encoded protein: CASSSDTTDTQYF.

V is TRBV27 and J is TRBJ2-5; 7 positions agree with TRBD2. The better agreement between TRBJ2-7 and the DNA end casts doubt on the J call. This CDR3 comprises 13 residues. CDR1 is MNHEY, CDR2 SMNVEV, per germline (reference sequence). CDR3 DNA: TGTGCCAGCCCCTGGGGGAGGGATTACGAGCAGTACTTC. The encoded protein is CASPWGRDYEQYF.

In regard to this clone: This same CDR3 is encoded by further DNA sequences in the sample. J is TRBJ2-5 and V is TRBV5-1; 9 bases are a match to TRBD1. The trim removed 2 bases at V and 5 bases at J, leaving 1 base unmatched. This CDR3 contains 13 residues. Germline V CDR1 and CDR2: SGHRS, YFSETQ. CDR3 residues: CASSFGQGETQYF. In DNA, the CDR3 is TGCGCCAGCAGCTTTGGACAGGGGGAGACCCAGTACTTC.

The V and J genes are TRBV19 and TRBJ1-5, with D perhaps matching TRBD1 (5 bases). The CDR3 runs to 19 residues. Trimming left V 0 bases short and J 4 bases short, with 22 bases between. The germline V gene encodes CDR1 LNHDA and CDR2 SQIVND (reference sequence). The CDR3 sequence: CASSIDLMSRAGLNQPQHF. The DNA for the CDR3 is TGTGCCAGTAGTATAGATCTTATGAGTAGGGCAGGGTTGAATCAGCCCCAGCATTTT.

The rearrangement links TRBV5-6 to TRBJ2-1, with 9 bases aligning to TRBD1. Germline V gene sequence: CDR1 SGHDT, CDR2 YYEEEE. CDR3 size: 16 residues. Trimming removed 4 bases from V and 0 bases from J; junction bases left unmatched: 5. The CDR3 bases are TGTGCCAGCAGCCCCGACAGGGGGGCCTCCTACAATGAGCAGTTCTTC. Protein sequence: CASSPDRGASYNEQFF.

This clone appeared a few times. CDR3 residues: CASSSTSTDTQYF. The CDR3 DNA reads TGTGCCAGCAGCTCGACTAGCACAGATACGCAGTATTTT. The rearrangement links TRBV7-8 to TRBJ2-3; no reliable D call. V dropped 4 bases and J dropped 0 bases, with 5 bases sitting between them. Germline CDR1 reads SGHVS; CDR2 reads FQNEAQ. The CDR3 has 13 residues.

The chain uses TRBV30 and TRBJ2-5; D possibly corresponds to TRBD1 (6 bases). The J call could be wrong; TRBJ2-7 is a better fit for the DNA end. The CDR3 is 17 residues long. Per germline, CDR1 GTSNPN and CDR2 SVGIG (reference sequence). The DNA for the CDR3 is TGTGCCTGGACCGATCCCAGGGGAGTGCACCCCTCCTACGAGCAGTACTTC. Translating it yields CAWTDPRGVHPSYEQYF.

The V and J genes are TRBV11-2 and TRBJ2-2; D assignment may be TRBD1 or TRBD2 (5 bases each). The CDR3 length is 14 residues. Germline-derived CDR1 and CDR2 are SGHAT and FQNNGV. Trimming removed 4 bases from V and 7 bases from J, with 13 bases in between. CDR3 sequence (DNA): TGTGCCAGCAGCTCGCCCCGGGGCGGCGGGGAGCTGTTTTTT. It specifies CASSSPRGGGELFF.

The CDR3 DNA follows: TGTGCCAGCAGCTCGCCTAGCACAGATACGCAGTATTTT. Translated: CASSSPSTDTQYF. The chain has TRBV5-4 and TRBJ2-3; D not resolved. The CDR3 runs 13 residues. CDR1 is SGHNT and CDR2 is YYREEE in the germline V gene (reference sequence). Trimming left V 3 bases short and J 0 bases short, with 5 bases between. The full variable domain, in which reference TRBV5-4 and TRBJ2-3 provide the parts outside the CDR3, is ETGVTQSPTHLIKTRGQQVTLRCSSQSGHNTVSWYQQALGQGPQFIFQYYREEENGRGNFPPRFSGLQFPNYSSELNVNALELDDSALYLCASSSPSTDTQYFGPGTRLTVL.

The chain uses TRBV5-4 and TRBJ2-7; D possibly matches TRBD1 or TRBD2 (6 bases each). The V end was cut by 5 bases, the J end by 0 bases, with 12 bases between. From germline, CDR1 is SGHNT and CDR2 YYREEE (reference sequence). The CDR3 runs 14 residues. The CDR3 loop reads CASREGGSSYEQYF. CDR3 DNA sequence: TGTGCCAGCAGGGAGGGGGGAAGCTCCTACGAGCAGTACTTC.

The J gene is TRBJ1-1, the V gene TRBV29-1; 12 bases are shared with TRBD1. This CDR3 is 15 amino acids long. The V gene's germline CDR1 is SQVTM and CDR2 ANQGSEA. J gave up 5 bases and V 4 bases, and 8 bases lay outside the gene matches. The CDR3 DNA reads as TGCAGCGTTGCAGGGACAGGGGGCGCGTGGACTGAAGCTTTCTTT. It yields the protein CSVAGTGGAWTEAFF.

CDR3 region: CASSPAGTAWGTQYF. CDR3 nucleotides: TGTGCCAGCAGCCCTGCGGGGACAGCCTGGGGGACCCAGTACTTC. The chain carries TRBV7-8 and TRBJ2-5; D is possibly TRBD1 (7 bases). The CDR3 sequence is 15 residues long. The germline CDR1 and CDR2 sequences are SGHVS and FQNEAQ. Trimming cost V 5 bases and J 7 bases, with 20 bases left between them.

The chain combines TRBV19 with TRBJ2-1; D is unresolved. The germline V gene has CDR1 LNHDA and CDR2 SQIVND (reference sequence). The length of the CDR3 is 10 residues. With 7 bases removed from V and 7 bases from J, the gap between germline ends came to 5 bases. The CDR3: CASMRNEQFF. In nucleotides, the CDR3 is TGTGCCAGTATGCGGAATGAGCAGTTCTTC.

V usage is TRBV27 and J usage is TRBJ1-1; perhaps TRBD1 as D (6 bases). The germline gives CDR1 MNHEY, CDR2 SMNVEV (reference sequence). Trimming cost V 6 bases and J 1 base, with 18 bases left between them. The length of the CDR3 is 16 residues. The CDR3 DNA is TGTGCCAGCAGGAAACAGGGCAAAGGAGGGAACACTGAAGCTTTCTTT. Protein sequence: CASRKQGKGGNTEAFF.